This TCR beta chain was documented in a study of cytomegalovirus exposure and HLA in healthy donors (dated by TCRdb to about 2017). Regarding the study in general: An earlier analysis of approximately 640 of the donors reported approximately 270 Gb of sequence data and some 100 million unique TCR beta sequences from around 200 million T cells. Rather than drawing on any new phenotypic data, the later analysis identified candidate immune exposures from TCR beta sequences and the way those sequences occurred across donors. A handful of DR-DQ haplotypes were handled as single units for association and clustering because linkage in the cohort was strong. The study aimed to test whether signatures of past pathogen exposure could be identified by cataloging public T cell receptors. The study used immunosequencing to profile the T cell repertoires of more than 650 subjects and linked those repertoires to cytomegalovirus serostatus. A later genetic analysis used genome-wide SNP genotypes for about 65% of the roughly 700 donors, treating that subset as a discovery cohort. Alongside the repertoire data, information on donor age, sex, ethnicity and CMV serostatus was compiled. In an earlier analysis of over 550 of the donors, high-throughput TCR beta sequencing was used to judge whether each TCR beta V gene segment behaved as functional or pseudogenic. Among the roughly 400 genotyped donors, about 85% belonged to the genetic ancestry cluster associated with self-reported Caucasian donors. To predict cytomegalovirus infection status, the study combined high-throughput TCR immunosequencing, statistical association of individual TCRs with disease status, and machine learning. In addition to the first cohort of approximately 670 subjects, a separate validation cohort of 130 or so different subjects was used. An early release that covered about 600 HLA-typed donors contained around 300 gigabases of sequencing data and roughly 84 million unique TCR sequences. Typing coverage varied by locus: roughly 629-640 donors for A, B, C, DRB1 and DQB1; some 520 for DQA1; some 610 for DPA1; more than 450 for DPB1. All discovery cohort repertoires had been generated using a single sequencing platform. HLA typing covered class I and class II loci at four-digit resolution. Among about 410 genotyped donors of the cohort, an average of about 220,000 unique TCR beta nucleotide sequences was sequenced per donor, of which roughly 18% were non-productive. A later analysis re-examined previously published TCR beta repertoires from about 700 donors and added high-resolution HLA genotyping to investigate patterns of TCR occurrence.

General findings and caveats noted by the study authors: A later analysis reported that several top co-occurrence clusters appeared linked to parvovirus B19, influenza, CMV and Epstein-Barr virus. A later genetic analysis reported fewer N-insertions in productive TCRs among donors in an Asian-associated ancestry cluster than the roughly 700-donor mean. The sequencing pipeline was judged likely to have produced a cluster of highly shared sequence variants as a technical artifact. HLA typing was unavailable for some donors at each locus, so association tests used only the typed subset. Immune exposure information for the cohort was limited to CMV serostatus. Strong co-occurrence of HLA alleles, especially DR and DQ, made assigning TCR associations to individual alleles difficult. The earlier analysis of 587 of the donors excluded approximately 17 rarely observed V segments, including chromosome 9 orphons, because counts were too low. A later analysis found that TCR association rates varied across HLA loci, with DRB1 alleles showing the most associated TCRs and HLA-C alleles the fewest. Most TCR sequences were seen in very few donors, while some public TCRs were found in many individuals. The 87-base-pair reads could not distinguish some IMGT-functional V segments, including TRBV6-2 and TRBV6-3, so those segments were excluded. A later analysis found that most CMV-associated TCR beta chains appeared HLA-restricted, with HLA associations seemingly driven largely by CMV exposure. Broadly in line with IMGT annotations, most TCR beta V segments showed up in productive rearrangements about 87% or about 30% of the time in an earlier analysis of 587 of the donors. Specific HLA alleles were associated with more than 15,000 TCR beta sequences at a false discovery rate of 0.05 in a later analysis. The authors suggested that the approach could potentially be extended to other disease states and immunological phenotypes. A later analysis found that HLA-associated TCR beta chains were more clonally expanded and had lower generation probabilities than equally common non-associated chains. Three of the identified cytomegalovirus-associated TCR beta chains were confirmed in vitro to be specific for cytomegalovirus antigens. A further reported finding was that TCR beta sequences accurately predicted the HLA-A and HLA-B alleles for most subjects in the first cohort. Roughly uniform sequencing depth across donors was assumed in presence/absence analyses, although this assumption may not hold. Only TCR beta chains were sequenced in this cohort, and the absence of alpha or paired-chain data limited detectable features. In the study, about 150 TCR beta chains were listed as associated with cytomegalovirus. A later genetic analysis associated a missense DCLRE1C variant with V-gene and J-gene trimming of TCR beta chains, and an independent cohort replicated the association. Linkage disequilibrium might explain the correlated functional status among segregating V segments, but an unknown experimental factor could not be ruled out. The classifier was reported to diagnose cytomegalovirus status with high specificity and sensitivity in both the original cohort and the validation cohort.

The CDR1 and CDR2 encoded by the germline V gene are SNHLY and FYNNEI. Inclusive of the bounding cysteine and phenylalanine, the CDR3 is 15 residues long. Only the CDR3 region is kept as DNA, spanning 45 bases read in frame from base 1. V trim: 6 bases; J trim: 3 bases; unmatched bases: 8. The library was made by the immunoSEQ multiplex PCR assay. For the multiplex PCR, a mixture combining 60 forward primers for TCR Vbeta segments and 13 reverse primers for TCR Jbeta segments was used. Amplification of the CDR3 region of rearranged TCR beta genes was performed with a multiplex PCR assay on genomic DNA. Amplified TCR beta libraries were sequenced as 87-base-pair reads on the Illumina HiSeq System. In the paper's pipeline: A later analysis tallied around 82 million unique TCR beta chains across the 666 repertoires, and about 10 million of those chains were shared by two or more donors. A nearest-neighbor algorithm error-corrected the raw reads and collapsed the reads into unique sequences, merging closely related sequences to remove PCR and sequencing errors. CDR3 sequences were aligned to IMGT reference sequences to assign V, D and J gene segments. For a sequence to be retained, a match of at least six nucleotides was required to both a V gene segment and a J gene segment. Rearrangements were classified as productive when the CDR3 lacked stop codons and remained in frame with V and J, and all other rearrangements were classified as non-productive. CDR3 was defined according to IMGT convention as the region running from the second conserved V-encoded cysteine to the conserved J-encoded phenylalanine. Sequences without an unambiguous match to a single V gene segment were excluded from the earlier analysis of 450 to 750 of the donors. In an earlier analysis of some 590 of the donors, a V segment was called functional when productive rearrangements were above 56.7%, and segregating when the standard deviation between donors exceeded 5%. A statistical classification framework was developed to diagnose cytomegalovirus status using the catalog of TCR beta chain sequences. In a later analysis, V and J genes were assigned by comparing TCR nucleotide sequences against IMGT/GENE-DB human TR gene sequences. Using the TCRdist pipeline, a later analysis assigned CDR3 sequences along with most-parsimonious VDJ recombination scenarios. In a later analysis, every TCR beta chain was defined by the combination of its CDR3 amino acid sequence and its V-gene family, and reads without a unique V-gene family were dropped. To address suspected cross-contamination and a sequencing artifact, a later analysis removed over 500 highly shared, low-generation-probability nucleotide sequences. A later analysis calculated a clonal expansion index for each public chain from normalized within-repertoire ranks of inferred template counts. A later analysis computed generation probabilities with a VDJ recombination model fitted to out-of-frame rearrangements, and checked the results against IGoR. Hypergeometric tests were used in a later analysis to score TCR-TCR, TCR-HLA and TCR-CMV co-occurrence, with a repertoire-size bias correction applied to the TCR pairs. A later analysis estimated false discovery rates by permuting HLA or CMV assignments 20 times. In a later analysis, co-occurring TCRs were grouped with DBSCAN, and TCRdist sequence similarity was added when clustering was performed within HLA-allele-positive subsets. For co-occurrence clustering, repertoires with fewer than 30,000 or more than 120,000 public chains were excluded, along with about five repertoires with anomalous nucleotide sharing. Imported from immuneACCESS, the table was reduced by TCRdb to in-frame sequences with V and J called. These copies leave out some clones; in studies compared against another copy, an unresolved V gene accounts for under half, and the cause of the remainder is not known. V and J calls and clone size are given by that table; D and trimming were obtained from the DNA. Here the sample has 100,000 to 150,000 clones; around three quarters occur a single time. The ten top clones hold over 1.5% of the sample.

In total, roughly 710 healthy bone marrow donors made up the cohort. At the time of sampling, all cohort members were nominally healthy, though unrecorded immune exposures were likely present. The donor was CMV seronegative and was included in the group of over 300 seronegative cohort members. Each donor provided a peripheral blood sample, and peripheral blood mononuclear cells were used for TCR beta sequencing. The Qiagen DNeasy Blood Extraction Kit was used to extract genomic DNA from the blood cell samples. Concerning this clone: Its binding antigen is unknown. No qualities accompany the bases; no much larger clone lies one base away.

The rearranged segments are TRBV2 and TRBJ2-7; TRBD2 fits 10 bases in the junction. The sequence derives from a woman between 50 and 59 years old in good health and CMV-seronegative. The specimen was PBMCs. The CDR3 corresponds to CASSPGLAKIYEQYF. The sequenced DNA: TGTGCCAGCAGCCCGGGACTAGCGAAAATCTACGAGCAGTACTTC.